The 4 T cell receptor beta chains below come from one sample, sequenced in a study of blood T cell repertoires in COVID-19. Sequenced by immunoSEQ multiplex PCR; TCRdb stores in-frame clones only, minus some. The sample contains roughly 160,000 clones, more than 75% of which appear only once. Sequenced: peripheral blood. These receptors were taken from a man aged 35-49 years with acute or convalescent COVID-19.

The rearrangement joins TRBV12-3 or TRBV12-4 to TRBJ1-5; D is uncertain. The CDR3 loop spans 13 amino acids. V gave up 2 bases and J gave up 3 bases, with 5 bases separating them. The CDR3: CASSLHNNQPQHF. Written as DNA, the CDR3 is TGTGCCAGCAGTTTACACAACAATCAGCCCCAGCATTTT.

This chain uses TRBV5-1 with TRBJ2-5; weak D call: TRBD2 (5 bases). The CDR3 spans 15 residues. Trimming took 3 bases from V and 1 from J, leaving 13 bases between them. CDR1 is SGHRS, CDR2 YFSETQ, per germline. CDR3 in DNA: TGCGCCAGCAGCTCTTGGGTCGGGGTCCAAGAGACCCAGTACTTC. It translates to CASSSWVGVQETQYF.

The chain combines TRBV6-6 with TRBJ1-1, with a tentative D call TRBD1 (5 bases). Trimming removed 7 bases from V and 0 bases from J, with 12 bases in between. CDR1 and CDR2 (germline): MNHNY, SVGAGI (reference sequence). This CDR3 has 14 residues. The chain's CDR3 is CASITTDMNTEAFF. For the CDR3, the DNA is TGTGCCAGCATTACGACAGACATGAACACTGAAGCTTTCTTT.

This chain joins TRBV7-3 and TRBJ2-3; 11 positions match TRBD1. CDR1 is SGHTA, CDR2 FQGTGA, per germline. This CDR3 is built from 15 residues. V lost 4 bases, J lost 4 bases, and 4 bases stayed unmatched. The CDR3 DNA reads TGTGCCAGCAGCTGGACAGGGGGCGCCGCAGATACGCAGTATTTT. Residues: CASSWTGGAADTQYF.